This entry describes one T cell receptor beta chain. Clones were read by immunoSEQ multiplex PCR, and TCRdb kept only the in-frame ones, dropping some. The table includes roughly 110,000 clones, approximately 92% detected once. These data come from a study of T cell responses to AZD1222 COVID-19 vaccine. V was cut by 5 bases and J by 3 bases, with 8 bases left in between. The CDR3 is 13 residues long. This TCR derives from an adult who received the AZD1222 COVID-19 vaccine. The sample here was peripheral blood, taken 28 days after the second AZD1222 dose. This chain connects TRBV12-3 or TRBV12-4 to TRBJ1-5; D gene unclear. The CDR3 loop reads CASSPQDNQPQHF. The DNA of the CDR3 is TGTGCCAGCAGTCCCCAGGACAATCAGCCCCAGCATTTT.